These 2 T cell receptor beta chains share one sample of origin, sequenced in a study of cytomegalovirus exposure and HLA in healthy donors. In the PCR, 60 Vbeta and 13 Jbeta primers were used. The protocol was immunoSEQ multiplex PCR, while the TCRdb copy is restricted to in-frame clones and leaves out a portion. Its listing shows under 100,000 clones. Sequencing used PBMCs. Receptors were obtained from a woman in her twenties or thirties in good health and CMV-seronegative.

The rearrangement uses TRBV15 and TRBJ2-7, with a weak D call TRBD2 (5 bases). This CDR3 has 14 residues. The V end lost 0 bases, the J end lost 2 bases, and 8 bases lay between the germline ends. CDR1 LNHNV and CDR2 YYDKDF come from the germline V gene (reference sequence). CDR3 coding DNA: TGTGCCACCAGCAGAGAAGGCGGGCCCTACGAGCAGTACTTC. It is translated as CATSREGGPYEQYF.

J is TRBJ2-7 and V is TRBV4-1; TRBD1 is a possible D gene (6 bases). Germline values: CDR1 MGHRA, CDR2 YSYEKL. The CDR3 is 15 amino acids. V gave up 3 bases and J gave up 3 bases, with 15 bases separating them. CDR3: CASSQIQGTLYEQYF. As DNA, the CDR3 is TGCGCCAGCAGCCAGATACAGGGAACCCTCTACGAGCAGTACTTC.